The sequence of this T cell receptor (beta chain) was determined in a study of T cells in lung cancer brain metastases. As for the study in general: Tobacco use history was present in about 85% of the roughly 20 patients, median approximately 40 pack-years. Study outcomes and limitations: Few clones were shared between paired lesions (mean Morisita approximately 0.25); most were lesion-specific.

Germline CDR1 reads LGHNA; CDR2 reads YNFKEQ. The CDR3 is 20 residues long. Trimming took off 2 bases at V and 0 bases at J, with 22 bases between the two ends. On this clone itself: What it recognizes is unknown.

Assay: immunoSEQ multiplex PCR; the TCRdb copy retains only in-frame clones and omits some. The table shows about 1,200 clones, with 75% to 90% occurring only once. What was sequenced was tumor tissue from a brain metastasis. The chain uses TRBV4-2 and TRBJ2-2; D is possibly TRBD2 (5 bases). The TCR comes from a woman aged 60-75 years with non-small cell lung cancer that had spread to the brain. The CDR3 loop reads CASSQPKNRPGNPNTGELFF. CDR3 DNA: TGTGCCAGCAGCCAACCCAAAAATCGCCCCGGGAACCCGAACACCGGGGAGCTGTTTTTT.